What follows are 12 T cell receptor beta chains derived from one specimen sequenced in a study of post-analysis software for immune sequencing data. Study results and caveats: Controls showed lower frequencies than patients for several TRBV segments, and TRBV5-6, TRBV5-1 and TRBV20-1 were among these.

No antigen has been identified for these receptors. cDNA libraries for TCR beta contained unique molecular identifiers. One entry per CDR3 protein, called by TCRdb with MiXCR from the PCR reads. The sample holds roughly 540,000 distinct CDR3 sequences, approximately 31% seen once. Source material: blood. These receptors all stem from a girl aged 2 to 17 with multiple sclerosis.

V usage is TRBV9 and J usage is TRBJ2-3; D might be TRBD2 (6 bases). Trimming stripped 0 bases from V and 1 base from J, with 9 bases between. The CDR3 has 15 residues. The germline V gene encodes CDR1 SGDLS and CDR2 YYNGEE. CDR3 sequence: CASSVETGGTDTQYF. CDR3 coding DNA: TGTGCCAGCAGCGTAGAAACGGGGGGCACAGATACGCAGTATTTT.

This clonotype was detected only a few times. The rearrangement joins TRBV20-1 to TRBJ2-7; D unclear. This CDR3 is built from 15 residues. Germline V gene data show CDR1 as DFQATT and CDR2 as SNEGSKA (reference sequence). Trimming cost V 1 base and J 0 bases, with 13 bases left between them. This CDR3 reads CSARVPRHSSYEQYF. The CDR3 coding sequence is TGCAGTGCTAGAGTTCCCCGGCATAGCTCCTACGAGCAGTACTTC.

The chain is built from TRBV4-1 and TRBJ2-7; 8 bases line up with TRBD2. The V gene's germline CDR1 is MGHRA and CDR2 YSYEKL. The V segment lost 3 bases and the J segment 7 bases; nucleotides outside the gene matches: 14. The CDR3 covers 16 residues. The CDR3 bases are TGCGCCAGCAGCCAGGCCCGGGGGGGTATCTACAATGAGCAGTACTTC. This codes for CASSQARGGIYNEQYF.

V and J are TRBV18 and TRBJ2-3, with a possible D match to TRBD2 (6 bases). Germline assignment: CDR1 KGHSH and CDR2 LQKENI. V was pared by 2 bases and J by 1 base, with 10 bases between. This CDR3 is 15 amino acids long. This CDR3 is CASSPWGGRTDTQYF. CDR3 bases: TGTGCCAGCTCACCATGGGGAGGTCGCACAGATACGCAGTATTTT.

V usage is TRBV2 and J usage is TRBJ2-3; 9 bases are a match to TRBD1. Trimming cost V 7 bases and J 3 bases; bases outside gene matches: 5. Germline-derived CDR1 and CDR2 are SNHLY and FYNNEI. This CDR3 has 14 residues. CDR3 sequence reads: CASIRDRVTDTQYF. CDR3 DNA sequence: TGTGCCAGCATCCGGGACAGGGTAACAGATACGCAGTATTTT.

The genes are TRBV5-1 and TRBJ2-5, with a tentative D call TRBD2 (6 bases). The length of the CDR3 is 16 residues. Trimming left V 1 base short and J 4 bases short, with 17 bases between. The germline gives CDR1 SGHRS, CDR2 YFSETQ. The CDR3 nucleotides read TGCGCCAGCAGCTTGAGTCGCGGCGGGGCCCGAGAGACCCAGTACTTC. Amino acid sequence: CASSLSRGGARETQYF.

The CDR3 sequence: CSAFSPASGMAGANVLTF. DNA of the CDR3: TGCAGTGCTTTTTCTCCGGCTAGCGGTATGGCTGGGGCCAACGTCCTGACTTTC. The V gene is TRBV20-1, the J gene TRBJ2-6; 7 nucleotides line up with TRBD2. The ends lost 5 bases at V and 2 bases at J; junction bases unmatched: 15. The germline V gene has CDR1 DFQATT and CDR2 SNEGSKA (reference sequence). This CDR3 contains 18 residues.

The rearrangement joins TRBV12-3 or TRBV12-4 to TRBJ1-5; D gene unclear. CDR3 length: 13 amino acids. V dropped 6 bases and J dropped 2 bases, with 8 bases sitting between them. This CDR3 reads CASRLLGNQPQHF. As DNA, the CDR3 is TGTGCCAGCAGGCTACTAGGCAATCAGCCCCAGCATTTT.

The CDR3: CASSFRLAGGTDTQYF. The CDR3 DNA follows: TGTGCCAGCAGCTTTCGACTAGCGGGGGGGACAGATACGCAGTATTTT. The chain carries TRBV9 and TRBJ2-3; 14 positions match TRBD2. The CDR3 covers 16 residues. The germline V gene has CDR1 SGDLS and CDR2 YYNGEE. The ends lost 4 bases at V and 3 bases at J; junction bases unmatched: 4.

This clonotype counts as medium-sized. CDR3 protein: CASSEEWWGSGDYEQYF. The CDR3, as DNA: TGTGCCAGCAGTGAAGAGTGGTGGGGCTCAGGGGACTACGAGCAGTACTTC. The rearrangement joins TRBV2 to TRBJ2-7; D possibly corresponds to TRBD1 (6 bases). Germline V lookup: CDR1 SNHLY, CDR2 FYNNEI. The V gene lost 1 base and the J gene lost 3 bases, with 19 bases spanning the gap. The CDR3 totals 17 residues.

V usage is TRBV3-1 and J usage is TRBJ2-5; D remains ambiguous. Germline loops: CDR1 LGHDT, CDR2 YNNKEL (reference sequence). This CDR3 contains 14 residues. The ends were cut back, 0 bases at V and 6 bases at J, with 11 bases in the middle. The CDR3 nucleotides are TGTGCCAGCAGCCAAGATTCGACTTTCAAGACCCAGTACTTC. It yields the protein CASSQDSTFKTQYF.

This clonotype appeared a few times. The rearrangement joins TRBV9 to TRBJ2-3; 12 positions agree with TRBD2. The CDR3 totals 18 residues. The V and J ends lost 4 bases and 1 base, in that order; junction bases with no gene match: 10. Germline V lookup: CDR1 SGDLS, CDR2 YYNGEE. CDR3 sequence: CASSPSILAGGRTDTQYF. The CDR3 region has the DNA TGTGCCAGCAGCCCATCGATTCTAGCGGGGGGGCGCACAGATACGCAGTATTTT.